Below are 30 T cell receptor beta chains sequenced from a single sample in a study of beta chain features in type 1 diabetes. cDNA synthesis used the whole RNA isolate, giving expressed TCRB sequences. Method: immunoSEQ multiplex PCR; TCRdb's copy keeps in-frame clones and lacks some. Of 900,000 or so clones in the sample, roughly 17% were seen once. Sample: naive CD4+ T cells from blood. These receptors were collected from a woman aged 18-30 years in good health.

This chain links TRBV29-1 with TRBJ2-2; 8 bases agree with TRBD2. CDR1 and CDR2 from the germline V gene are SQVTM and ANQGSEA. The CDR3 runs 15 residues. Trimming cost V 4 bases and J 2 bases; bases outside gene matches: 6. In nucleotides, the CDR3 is TGCAGCGTTGTTCTTCTAGCGGGCAACACCGGGGAGCTGTTTTTT. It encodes CSVVLLAGNTGELFF.

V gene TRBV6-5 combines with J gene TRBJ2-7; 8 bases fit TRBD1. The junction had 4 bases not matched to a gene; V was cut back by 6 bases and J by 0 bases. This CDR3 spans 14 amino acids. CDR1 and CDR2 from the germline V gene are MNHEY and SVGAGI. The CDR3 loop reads CASRGTGLSYEQYF. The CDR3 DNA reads TGTGCCAGCAGGGGGACAGGACTCTCCTACGAGCAGTACTTC.

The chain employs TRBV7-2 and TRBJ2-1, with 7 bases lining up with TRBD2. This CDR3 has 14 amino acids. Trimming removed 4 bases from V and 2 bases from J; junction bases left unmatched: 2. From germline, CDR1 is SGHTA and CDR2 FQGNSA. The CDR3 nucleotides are TGTGCCAGCAGCTCGGGACTAACCTACAATGAGCAGTTCTTC. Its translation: CASSSGLTYNEQFF.

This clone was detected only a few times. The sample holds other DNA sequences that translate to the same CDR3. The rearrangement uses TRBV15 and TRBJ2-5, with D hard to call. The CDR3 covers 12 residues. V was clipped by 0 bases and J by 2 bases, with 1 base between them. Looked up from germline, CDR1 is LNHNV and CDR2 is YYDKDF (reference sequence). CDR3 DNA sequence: TGTGCCACCAGCAGAGAACAAGAGACCCAGTACTTC. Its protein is CATSREQETQYF.

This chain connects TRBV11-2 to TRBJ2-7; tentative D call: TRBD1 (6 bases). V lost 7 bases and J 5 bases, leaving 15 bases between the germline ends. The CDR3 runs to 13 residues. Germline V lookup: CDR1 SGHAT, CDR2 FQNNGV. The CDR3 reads CASTKLGADEQYF. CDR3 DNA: TGTGCCAGCACCAAACTGGGGGCGGACGAGCAGTACTTC.

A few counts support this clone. The CDR3 DNA reads TGTGCCAGCGGGGACAGTAGCTCTGGAAACACCATATATTTT. Encoded protein: CASGDSSSGNTIYF. The chain couples TRBV2 to TRBJ1-3; 7 bases line up with TRBD1. The CDR3 runs to 14 residues. Unmatched junction bases numbered 4, after V lost 8 bases and J lost 0 bases. Germline loops: CDR1 SNHLY, CDR2 FYNNEI.

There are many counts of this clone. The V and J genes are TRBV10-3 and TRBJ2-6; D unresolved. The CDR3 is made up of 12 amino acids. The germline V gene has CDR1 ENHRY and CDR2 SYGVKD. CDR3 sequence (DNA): TGTGCTTCAGGAATGGGGTCCAACGTCCTGACTTTC. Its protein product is CASGMGSNVLTF.

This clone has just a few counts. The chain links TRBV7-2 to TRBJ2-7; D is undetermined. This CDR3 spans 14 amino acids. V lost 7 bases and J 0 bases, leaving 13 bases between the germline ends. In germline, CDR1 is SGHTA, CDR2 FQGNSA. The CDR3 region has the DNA TGTGCCAGCACCCTGACTCCAAGCTCCTACGAGCAGTACTTC. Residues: CASTLTPSSYEQYF.

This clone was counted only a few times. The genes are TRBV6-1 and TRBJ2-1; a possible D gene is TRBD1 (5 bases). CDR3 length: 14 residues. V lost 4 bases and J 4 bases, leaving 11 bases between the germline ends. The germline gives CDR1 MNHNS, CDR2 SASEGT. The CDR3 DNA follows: TGTGCCAGCAGTGTTACAGGAGATTACAATGAGCAGTTCTTC. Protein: CASSVTGDYNEQFF.

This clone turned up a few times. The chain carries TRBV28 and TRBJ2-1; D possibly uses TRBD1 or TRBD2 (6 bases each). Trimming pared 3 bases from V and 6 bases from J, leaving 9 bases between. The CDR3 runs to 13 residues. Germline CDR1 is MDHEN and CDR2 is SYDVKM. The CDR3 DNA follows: TGTGCCAGCAGTTTTTGGGGGGCCAATGAGCAGTTCTTC. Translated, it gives CASSFWGANEQFF.

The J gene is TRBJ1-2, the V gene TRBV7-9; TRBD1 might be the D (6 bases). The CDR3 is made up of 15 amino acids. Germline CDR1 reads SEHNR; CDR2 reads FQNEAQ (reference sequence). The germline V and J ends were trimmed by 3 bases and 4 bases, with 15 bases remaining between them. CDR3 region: CASSFGGQSVYGYTF. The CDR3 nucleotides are TGTGCCAGCAGCTTCGGGGGGCAGTCAGTCTATGGCTACACCTTC.

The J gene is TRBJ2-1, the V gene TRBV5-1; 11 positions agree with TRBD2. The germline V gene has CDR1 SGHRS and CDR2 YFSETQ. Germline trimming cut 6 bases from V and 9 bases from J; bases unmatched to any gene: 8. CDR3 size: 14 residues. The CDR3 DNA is TGCGCCAGCATAGAGAGTAGCGGGAGGGGTGAGCAGTTCTTC. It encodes CASIESSGRGEQFF.

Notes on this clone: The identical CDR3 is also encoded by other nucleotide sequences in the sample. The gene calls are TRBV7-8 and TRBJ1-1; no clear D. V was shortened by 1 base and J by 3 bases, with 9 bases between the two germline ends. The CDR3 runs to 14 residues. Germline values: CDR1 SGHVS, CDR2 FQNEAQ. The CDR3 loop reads CASSLEGRYTEAFF. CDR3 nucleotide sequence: TGTGCCAGCAGCTTAGAGGGCAGGTACACTGAAGCTTTCTTT.

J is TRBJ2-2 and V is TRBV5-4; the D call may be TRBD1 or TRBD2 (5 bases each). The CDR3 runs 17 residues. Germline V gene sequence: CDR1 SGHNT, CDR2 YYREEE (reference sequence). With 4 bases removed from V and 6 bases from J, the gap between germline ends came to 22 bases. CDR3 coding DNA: TGTGCCAGCAGCATGTTCTTAGGGACGTCCCACCCCGGGGAGCTGTTTTTT. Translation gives CASSMFLGTSHPGELFF.

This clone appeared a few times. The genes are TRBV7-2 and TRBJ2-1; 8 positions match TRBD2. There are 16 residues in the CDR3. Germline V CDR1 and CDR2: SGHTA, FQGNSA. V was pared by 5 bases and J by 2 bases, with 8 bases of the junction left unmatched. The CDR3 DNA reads TGTGCCAGCAGCCTTCTCGGGAGGGCAACCTACAATGAGCAGTTCTTC. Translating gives CASSLLGRATYNEQFF.

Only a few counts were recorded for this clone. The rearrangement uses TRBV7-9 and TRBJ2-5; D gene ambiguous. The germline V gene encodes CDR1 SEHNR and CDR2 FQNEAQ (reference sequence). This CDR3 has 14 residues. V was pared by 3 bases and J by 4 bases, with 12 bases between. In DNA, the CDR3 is TGTGCCAGCAGCTTTGACGGATTACGAGAGACCCAGTACTTC. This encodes CASSFDGLRETQYF.

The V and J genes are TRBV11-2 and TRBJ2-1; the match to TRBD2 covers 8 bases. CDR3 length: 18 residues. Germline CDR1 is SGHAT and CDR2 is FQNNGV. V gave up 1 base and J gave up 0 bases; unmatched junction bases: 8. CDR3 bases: TGTGCCAGCAGCTTAGGGCCTAGCGGGTACGGCTCCTACAATGAGCAGTTCTTC. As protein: CASSLGPSGYGSYNEQFF. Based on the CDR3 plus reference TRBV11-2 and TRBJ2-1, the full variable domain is EAGVAQSPRYKIIEKRQSVAFWCNPISGHATLYWYQQILGQGPKLLIQFQNNGVVDDSQLPKDRFSAERLKGVDSTLKIQPAKLEDSAVYLCASSLGPSGYGSYNEQFFGPGTRLTVL.

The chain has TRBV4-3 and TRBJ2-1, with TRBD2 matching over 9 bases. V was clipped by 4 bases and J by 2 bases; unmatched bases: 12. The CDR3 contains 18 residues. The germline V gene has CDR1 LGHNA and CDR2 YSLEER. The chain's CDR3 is CASSLRPLAGGTYNEQFF. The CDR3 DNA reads TGCGCCAGCAGCCTAAGGCCCCTGGCGGGAGGGACCTACAATGAGCAGTTCTTC.

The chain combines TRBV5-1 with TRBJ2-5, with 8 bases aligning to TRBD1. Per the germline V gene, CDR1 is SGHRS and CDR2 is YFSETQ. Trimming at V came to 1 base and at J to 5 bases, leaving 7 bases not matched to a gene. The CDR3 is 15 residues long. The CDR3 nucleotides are TGCGCCAGCAGCTTGCTTGACAGGGGCGGTGAGACCCAGTACTTC. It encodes CASSLLDRGGETQYF.

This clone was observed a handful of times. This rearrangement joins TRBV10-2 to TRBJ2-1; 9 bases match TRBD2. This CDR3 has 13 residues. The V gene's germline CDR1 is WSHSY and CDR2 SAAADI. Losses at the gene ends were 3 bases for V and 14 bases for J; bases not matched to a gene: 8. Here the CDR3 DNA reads TGCGCCAGCAGTGATCTAGCGGGAAATTTGGAGTTCTTC. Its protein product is CASSDLAGNLEFF.

The CDR3 region is CAIRGLYEQYF. CDR3 DNA: TGTGCCATCAGGGGCCTCTACGAGCAGTACTTC. The rearrangement uses TRBV19 and TRBJ2-7; D possibly corresponds to TRBD1 (6 bases). The germline V and J ends were trimmed by 10 bases and 3 bases, with 10 bases remaining between them. This CDR3 spans 11 amino acids. The germline V gene has CDR1 LNHDA and CDR2 SQIVND (reference sequence).

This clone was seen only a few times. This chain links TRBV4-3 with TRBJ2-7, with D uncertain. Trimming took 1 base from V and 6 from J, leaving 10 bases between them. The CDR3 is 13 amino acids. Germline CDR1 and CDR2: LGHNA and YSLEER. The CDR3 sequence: CASSQGLMGEQYF. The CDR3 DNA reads TGCGCCAGCAGCCAAGGGTTGATGGGCGAGCAGTACTTC.

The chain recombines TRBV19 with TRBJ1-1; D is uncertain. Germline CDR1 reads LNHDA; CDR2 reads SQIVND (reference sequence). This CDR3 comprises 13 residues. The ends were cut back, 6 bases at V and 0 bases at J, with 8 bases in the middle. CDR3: CASRGKMNTEAFF. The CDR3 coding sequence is TGTGCCAGTAGAGGGAAAATGAACACTGAAGCTTTCTTT.

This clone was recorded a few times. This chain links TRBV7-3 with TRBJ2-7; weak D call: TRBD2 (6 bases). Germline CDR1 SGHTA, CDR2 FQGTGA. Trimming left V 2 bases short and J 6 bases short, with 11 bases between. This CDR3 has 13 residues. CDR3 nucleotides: TGTGCCAGCAGCTTACTCCAGGGAGGCGAGCAGTACTTC. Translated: CASSLLQGGEQYF.

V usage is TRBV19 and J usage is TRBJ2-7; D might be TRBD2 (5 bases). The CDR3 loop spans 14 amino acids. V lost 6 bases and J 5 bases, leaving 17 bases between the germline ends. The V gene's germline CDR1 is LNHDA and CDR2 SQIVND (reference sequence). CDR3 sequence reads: CASSVVAREHEQYF. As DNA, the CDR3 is TGTGCCAGTAGCGTTGTGGCCCGGGAACACGAGCAGTACTTC.

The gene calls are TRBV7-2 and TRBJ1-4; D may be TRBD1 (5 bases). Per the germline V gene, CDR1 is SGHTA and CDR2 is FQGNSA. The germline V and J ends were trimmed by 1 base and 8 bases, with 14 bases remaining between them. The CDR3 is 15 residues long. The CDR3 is CASSLVGSGEEKLFF. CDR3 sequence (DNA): TGTGCCAGCAGCTTAGTTGGATCGGGGGAGGAAAAACTGTTTTTT.

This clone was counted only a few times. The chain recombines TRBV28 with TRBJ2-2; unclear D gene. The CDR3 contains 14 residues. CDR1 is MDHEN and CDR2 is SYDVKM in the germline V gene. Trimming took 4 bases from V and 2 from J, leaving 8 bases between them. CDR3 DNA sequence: TGTGCCAGCAGTTCTCACAGCAACACCGGGGAGCTGTTTTTT. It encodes CASSSHSNTGELFF.

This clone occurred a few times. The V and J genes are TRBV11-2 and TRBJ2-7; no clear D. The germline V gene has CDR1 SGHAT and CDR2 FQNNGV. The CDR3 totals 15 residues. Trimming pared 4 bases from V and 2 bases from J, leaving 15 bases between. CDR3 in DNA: TGTGCCAGCAGCTCAATTCGTGACGGCCCCTACGAGCAGTACTTC. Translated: CASSSIRDGPYEQYF.

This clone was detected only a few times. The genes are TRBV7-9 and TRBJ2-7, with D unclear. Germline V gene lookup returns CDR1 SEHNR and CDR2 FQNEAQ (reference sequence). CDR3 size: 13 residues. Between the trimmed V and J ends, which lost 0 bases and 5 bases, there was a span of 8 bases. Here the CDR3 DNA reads TGTGCCAGCAGCTTAGCCCCCCTGCACGAGCAGTACTTC. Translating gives CASSLAPLHEQYF.

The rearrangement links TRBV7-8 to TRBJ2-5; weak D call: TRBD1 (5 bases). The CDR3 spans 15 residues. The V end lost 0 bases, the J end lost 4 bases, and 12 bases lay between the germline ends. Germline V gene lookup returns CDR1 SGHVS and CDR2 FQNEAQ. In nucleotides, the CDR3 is TGTGCCAGCAGCTTAGCGCTACAGGACGTAGAGACCCAGTACTTC. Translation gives CASSLALQDVETQYF.